These T cell receptor beta chains were read from a single sample in a study of blood T cell repertoires in COVID-19. TCRdb's table, derived via immunoSEQ multiplex PCR, lists solely in-frame clones and lacks some. Here the sample spans a few hundred thousand clones, around nine tenths being singletons. Material: peripheral blood. These receptors were collected from a man aged 50-59 years with acute or convalescent COVID-19. CDR3s include the opening cysteine and the closing phenylalanine or tryptophan. D genes are given only for firm matches. A row's size may be missing; if present it is once, few, many or a size class.

V: TRBV3-1/TRBV3-2; J: TRBJ2-1; D: TRBD2; size: NA; CDR3: CASSLGLAGNEQFF; DNA: TGTGCCAGCAGCCTGGGACTAGCGGGCAATGAGCAGTTCTTC
V: TRBV11-2; J: TRBJ2-7; D: NA; size: once; CDR3: CASSLPSVGGDEQYF; DNA: TGTGCCAGCAGCTTACCGAGTGTCGGAGGCGACGAGCAGTACTTC
V: TRBV29-1; J: TRBJ2-5; D: NA; size: NA; CDR3: CSVDVKGYQETQYF; DNA: TGCAGCGTAGATGTAAAGGGGTACCAAGAGACCCAGTACTTC
V: TRBV4-1; J: TRBJ2-7; D: TRBD2; size: NA; CDR3: CASSQVGFASGEYEQYF; DNA: TGCGCCAGCAGCCAAGTGGGGTTCGCTAGCGGGGAGTACGAGCAGTACTTC
V: TRBV6-5; J: TRBJ1-6; D: NA; size: NA; CDR3: CALGGYDNSPLHF; DNA: TGTGCCCTGGGAGGGTATGATAATTCACCCCTCCACTTT
V: TRBV7-9; J: TRBJ1-5; D: TRBD1; size: NA; CDR3: CASSGQGAGMSNQPQHF; DNA: TGTGCCAGCAGCGGACAGGGGGCAGGGATGAGCAATCAGCCCCAGCATTTT
V: TRBV2; J: TRBJ1-4; D: NA; size: NA; CDR3: CASKPNSPLTNEKLFF; DNA: TGTGCCAGCAAGCCCAACAGCCCATTGACTAATGAAAAACTGTTTTTT
V: TRBV2; J: TRBJ1-5; D: TRBD1; size: NA; CDR3: CASSADRGSNQPQHF; DNA: TGTGCCAGCAGTGCGGACAGGGGTAGCAATCAGCCCCAGCATTTT
V: TRBV18; J: TRBJ1-1; D: NA; size: NA; CDR3: CASSPFVGGDVPEAFF; DNA: TGTGCCAGCTCACCATTCGTAGGGGGGGACGTTCCTGAAGCTTTCTTT
V: TRBV19; J: TRBJ1-1; D: NA; size: NA; CDR3: CASSTTANTEAFF; DNA: TGTGCCAGTAGTACCACAGCGAACACTGAAGCTTTCTTT
V: TRBV7-9; J: TRBJ2-5; D: NA; size: NA; CDR3: CASSRDPAGQTQYF; DNA: TGTGCCAGCAGCCGCGACCCCGCGGGTCAGACCCAGTACTTC
V: TRBV27; J: TRBJ2-2; D: NA; size: NA; CDR3: CASRRAYTGELFF; DNA: TGTGCCAGCAGGCGCGCCTACACCGGGGAGCTGTTTTTT
V: TRBV3-1/TRBV3-2; J: TRBJ2-5; D: NA; size: NA; CDR3: CASSQGRGGTQYF; DNA: TGTGCCAGCAGCCAAGGGAGGGGTGGGACCCAGTACTTC
V: TRBV12-3/TRBV12-4; J: TRBJ1-1; D: NA; size: NA; CDR3: CASSLGSHTEAFF; DNA: TGTGCCAGCAGTTTGGGGAGCCACACTGAAGCTTTCTTT